The rows below give T cell receptor beta chains drawn from one sample of a study of cytomegalovirus exposure and HLA in healthy donors. The table came from immunoSEQ multiplex PCR; TCRdb's copy has only in-frame clones and leaves some out. The sample carries 150,000 or so clones, about 75% recorded once. Sequenced sample: PBMCs. The receptors come from a woman aged 45-65 years in good health and CMV-seropositive. Both conserved end residues are trimmed from each CDR3. Each record gives: J gene, CDR3 length, V gene, clone size, CDR3 protein. Not every row has a clone size; where given, it reads once, few, many or a size class.

>TRBJ1-5|14|TRBV7-2|.
ASSFQGGVGNQPQH
>TRBJ2-1|13|TRBV10-3|.
AISRLAGDDNEQF
>TRBJ1-2|14|TRBV19|.
ASSRGPGVSNYGYT
>TRBJ2-5|11|TRBV10-3|.
AISPGLEETQY
>TRBJ1-2|12|TRBV7-9|.
ASSLDRVNYGYT
>TRBJ2-3|14|TRBV9|.
ASSSRTSLSTDTQY
>TRBJ1-2|11|TRBV30|.
AWNYQGGHGYT
>TRBJ1-4|13|TRBV28|.
ASSLWGDIGEKLF
>TRBJ1-6|15|TRBV11-2|.
ASSLDLVSSYNSPLH
>TRBJ1-6|13|TRBV6-5|.
ASRPRGSYNSPLH
>TRBJ2-3|15|TRBV4-1|.
ASSQGSSGGVGDTQY
>TRBJ1-1|12|TRBV9|.
ASSQGQLGTEAF
>TRBJ2-1|13|TRBV28|.
ASRYSGSSTNEQF
>TRBJ1-2|10|TRBV5-6|.
ASSLQVLGYT
>TRBJ1-6|13|TRBV6-1|.
ASSVLQGANSPLH
>TRBJ2-7|10|TRBV7-2|.
ASSPFSYEQY
>TRBJ2-3|14|TRBV9|once
ASSVDSGGALDTQY
>TRBJ2-7|13|TRBV2|.
ASSEGRTSVYEQY
>TRBJ2-3|15|TRBV7-6|.
ASSERRPGEKEDTQY
>TRBJ1-6|13|TRBV18|.
ASSPGAGADSPLH
>TRBJ1-5|12|TRBV6-5|.
ASSFTGYHQPQH
>TRBJ2-5|13|TRBV7-9|.
ASSYVGEPKETQY
>TRBJ1-2|12|TRBV6-1|few
ASSEGTGGYGYT
>TRBJ2-7|11|TRBV9|.
ASTPTGGGEQY
>TRBJ1-4|12|TRBV5-1|.
ASSLEGTGDKLF
>TRBJ2-3|11|TRBV29-1|.
SVGTSGTDTQY
>TRBJ1-2|11|TRBV6-1|once
ASRTGENYGYT
>TRBJ1-5|12|TRBV28|.
ASRKQGSNQPQH
>TRBJ1-1|10|TRBV7-2|few
ASSLQNTEAF
>TRBJ1-3|13|TRBV21-1|.
ASSTTGNSGNTIY
>TRBJ2-7|12|TRBV7-2|.
ASSLMQLSYEQY
>TRBJ1-1|12|TRBV6-5|once
ASRNGGSATEAF
>TRBJ2-7|15|TRBV7-8|.
ASSPNVGSGSVYEQY